The clone carrying this T cell receptor (beta chain) showed up many times. The data originate from a study of chronic HIV infection and antiretroviral therapy. MiXCR, applied by TCRdb to the 5' RACE reads, yields one record per CDR3 protein. The sample has around 30,000 distinct CDR3 sequences, about 9.7% seen once. Germline values: CDR1 MGHRA, CDR2 YSYEKL. This CDR3 is built from 16 residues. J lost 3 bases, V lost 0 bases, and 5 bases had no gene match. The source of this sequence is an adult who had HIV and had not received antiretroviral therapy, or was an uninfected healthy control (not recorded which). J is TRBJ2-7 and V is TRBV4-1, with 10 bases identical to TRBD2. The sample consisted of peripheral blood. CDR3 coding DNA: TGCGCCAGCAGCCAAGAGACAGCTAGCGGGAGCTACGAGCAGTACTTC. Its protein is CASSQETASGSYEQYF.